The source of this T cell receptor beta chain is a study of cytomegalovirus exposure and HLA in healthy donors. Germline CDR1 is LNHNV and CDR2 is YYDKDF (reference sequence). J was trimmed by 4 bases and V by 4 bases; bases with no gene match: 6. The CDR3 sequence is 15 residues long. The primer mix had 60 Vbeta and 13 Jbeta primers. The table came from immunoSEQ multiplex PCR; TCRdb's copy has only in-frame clones and leaves some out. Of about 210,000 clones in the sample, around 81% are singletons; the top ten hold about 10%. The sequencing sample was made of PBMCs. The receptor comes from a woman aged 45 to 65 in good health and CMV-seropositive. This chain links TRBV15 with TRBJ2-1, with TRBD2 matching over 8 bases. The CDR3 sequence: CATSTRGGRYNEQFF. For the CDR3, the DNA is TGTGCCACCAGCACCCGGGGGGGCCGTTACAATGAGCAGTTCTTC.